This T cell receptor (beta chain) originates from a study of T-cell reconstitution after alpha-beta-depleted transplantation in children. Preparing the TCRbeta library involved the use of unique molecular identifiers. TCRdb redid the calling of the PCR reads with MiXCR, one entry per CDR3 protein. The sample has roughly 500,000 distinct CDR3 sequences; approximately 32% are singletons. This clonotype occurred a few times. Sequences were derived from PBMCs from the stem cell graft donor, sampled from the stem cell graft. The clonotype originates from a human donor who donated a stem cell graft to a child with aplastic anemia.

As DNA, the CDR3 is TGTGCCAGCACCCTTTCGGCGGGAGCTCCCGGGGAGCTGTTTTTT. Protein: CASTLSAGAPGELFF. V gene TRBV12-3 or TRBV12-4 combines with J gene TRBJ2-2, with 7 bases that match TRBD2. This CDR3 contains 15 residues. Unmatched junction bases numbered 11, after V lost 7 bases and J lost 6 bases.